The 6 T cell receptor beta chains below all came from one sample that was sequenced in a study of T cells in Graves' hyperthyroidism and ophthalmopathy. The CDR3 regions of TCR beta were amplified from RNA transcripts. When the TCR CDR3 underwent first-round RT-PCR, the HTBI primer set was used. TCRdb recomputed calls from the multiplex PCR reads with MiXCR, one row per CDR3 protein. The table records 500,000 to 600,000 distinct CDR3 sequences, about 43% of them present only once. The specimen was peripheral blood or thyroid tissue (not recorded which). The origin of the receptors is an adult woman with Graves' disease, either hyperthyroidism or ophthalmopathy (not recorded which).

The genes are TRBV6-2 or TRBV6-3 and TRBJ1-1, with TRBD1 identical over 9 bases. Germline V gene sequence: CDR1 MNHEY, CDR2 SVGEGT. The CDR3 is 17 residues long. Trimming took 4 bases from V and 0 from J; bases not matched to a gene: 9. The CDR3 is CASSSEAGTGMNTEAFF. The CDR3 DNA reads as TGTGCCAGCAGTTCCGAAGCCGGGACAGGGATGAACACTGAAGCTTTCTTT.

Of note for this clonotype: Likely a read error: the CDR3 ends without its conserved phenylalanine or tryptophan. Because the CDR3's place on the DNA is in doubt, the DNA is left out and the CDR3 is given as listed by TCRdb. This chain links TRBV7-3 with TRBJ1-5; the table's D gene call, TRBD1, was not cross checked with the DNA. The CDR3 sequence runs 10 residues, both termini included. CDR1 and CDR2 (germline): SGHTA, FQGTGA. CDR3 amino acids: CASSARTGAV.

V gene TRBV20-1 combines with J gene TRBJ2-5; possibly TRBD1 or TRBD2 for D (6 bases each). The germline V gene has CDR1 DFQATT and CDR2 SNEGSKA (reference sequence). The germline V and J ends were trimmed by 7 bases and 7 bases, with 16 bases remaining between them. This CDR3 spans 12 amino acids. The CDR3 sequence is CSGQGLGGTQYF. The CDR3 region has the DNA TGCAGTGGTCAGGGGTTGGGGGGGACCCAGTACTTC.

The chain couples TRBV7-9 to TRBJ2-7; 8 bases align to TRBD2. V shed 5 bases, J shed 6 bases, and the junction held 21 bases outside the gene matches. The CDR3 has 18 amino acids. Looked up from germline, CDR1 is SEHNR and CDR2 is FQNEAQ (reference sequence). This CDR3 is CASSLTRAGGLVFREQYF. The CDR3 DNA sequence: TGTGCCAGCAGCCTAACTAGGGCTGGGGGACTAGTGTTCCGCGAGCAGTACTTC.

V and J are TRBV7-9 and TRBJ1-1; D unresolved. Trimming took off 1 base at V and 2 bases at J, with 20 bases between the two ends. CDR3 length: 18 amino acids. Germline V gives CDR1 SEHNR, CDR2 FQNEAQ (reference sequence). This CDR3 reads CASSLGDRAWGYNTEAFF. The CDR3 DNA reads TGTGCCAGCAGCTTAGGCGATCGGGCTTGGGGATATAACACTGAAGCTTTCTTT.

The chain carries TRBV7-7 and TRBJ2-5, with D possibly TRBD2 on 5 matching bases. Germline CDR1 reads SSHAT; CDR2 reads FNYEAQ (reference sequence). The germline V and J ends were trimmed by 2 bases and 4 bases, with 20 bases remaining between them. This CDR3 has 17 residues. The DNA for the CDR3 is TGTGCCAGCAGCTTAATAGGACGGGGTCGATTTGGAGAGACCCAGTACTTC. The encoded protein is CASSLIGRGRFGETQYF. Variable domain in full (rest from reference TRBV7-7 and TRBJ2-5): GAGVSQSPRYKVTKRGQDVTLRCDPISSHATLYWYQQALGQGPEFLTYFNYEAQPDKSGLPSDRFSAERPEGSISTLTIQRTEQRDSAMYRCASSLIGRGRFGETQYFGPGTRLLVL.